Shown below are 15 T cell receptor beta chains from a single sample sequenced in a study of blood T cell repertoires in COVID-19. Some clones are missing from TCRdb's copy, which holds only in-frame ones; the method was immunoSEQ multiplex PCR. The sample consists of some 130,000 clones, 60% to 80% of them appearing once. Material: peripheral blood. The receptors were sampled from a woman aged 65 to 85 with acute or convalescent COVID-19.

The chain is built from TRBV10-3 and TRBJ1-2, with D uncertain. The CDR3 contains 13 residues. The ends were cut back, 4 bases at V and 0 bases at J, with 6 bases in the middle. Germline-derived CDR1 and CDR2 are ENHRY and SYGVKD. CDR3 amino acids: CAISGQTNYGYTF. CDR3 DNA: TGTGCCATCAGTGGGCAAACTAACTATGGCTACACCTTC.

The CDR3: CASSPNTLSGELFF. The CDR3, as DNA: TGTGCCAGCAGCCCGAACACACTATCCGGGGAGCTGTTTTTT. V usage is TRBV3-1 (or the pseudogene TRBV3-2) and J usage is TRBJ2-2; D gene ambiguous. Trimming removed 4 bases from V and 6 bases from J, with 12 bases in between. From germline, CDR1 is LGHDT and CDR2 YNNKEL (reference sequence). The CDR3 has 14 amino acids.

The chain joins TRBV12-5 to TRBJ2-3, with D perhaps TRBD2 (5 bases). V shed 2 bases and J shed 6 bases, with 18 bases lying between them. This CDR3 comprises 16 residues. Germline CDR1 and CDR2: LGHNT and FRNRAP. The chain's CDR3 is CASGLLPRDLRDTQYF. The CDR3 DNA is TGTGCTAGTGGTTTGCTCCCCCGGGATCTAAGGGATACGCAGTATTTT.

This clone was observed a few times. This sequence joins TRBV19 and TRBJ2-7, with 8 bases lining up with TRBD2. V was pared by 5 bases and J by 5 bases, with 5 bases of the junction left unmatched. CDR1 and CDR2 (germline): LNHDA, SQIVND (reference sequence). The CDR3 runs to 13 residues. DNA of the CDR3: TGTGCCAGTAGTTTGCGGGGGGTTGACGAGCAGTACTTC. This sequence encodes CASSLRGVDEQYF.

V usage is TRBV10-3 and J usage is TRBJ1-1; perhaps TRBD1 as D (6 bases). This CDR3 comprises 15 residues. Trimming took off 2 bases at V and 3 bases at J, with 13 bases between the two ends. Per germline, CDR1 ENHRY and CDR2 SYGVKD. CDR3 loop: CAISEGGGADTEAFF. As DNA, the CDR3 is TGTGCCATCAGTGAGGGGGGGGGCGCGGACACTGAAGCTTTCTTT.

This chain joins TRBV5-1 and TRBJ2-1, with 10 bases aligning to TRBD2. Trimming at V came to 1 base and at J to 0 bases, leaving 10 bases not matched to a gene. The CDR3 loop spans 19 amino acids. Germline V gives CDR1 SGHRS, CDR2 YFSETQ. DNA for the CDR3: TGCGCCAGCAGCTTGATGTCTAGCGGGGGTTTTTCCTCCTACAATGAGCAGTTCTTC. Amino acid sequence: CASSLMSSGGFSSYNEQFF.

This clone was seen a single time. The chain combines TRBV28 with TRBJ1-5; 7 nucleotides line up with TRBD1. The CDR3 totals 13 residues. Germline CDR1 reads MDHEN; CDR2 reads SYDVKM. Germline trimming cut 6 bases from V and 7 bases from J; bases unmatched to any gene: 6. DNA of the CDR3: TGTGCCAGCAGGAGACAGGGACGACAGCCCCAGCATTTT. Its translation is CASRRQGRQPQHF.

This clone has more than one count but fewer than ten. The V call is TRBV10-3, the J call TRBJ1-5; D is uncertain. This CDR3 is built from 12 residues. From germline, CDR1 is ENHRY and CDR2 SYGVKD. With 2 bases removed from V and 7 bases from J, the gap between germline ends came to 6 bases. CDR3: CAISERRQPQHF. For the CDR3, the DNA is TGTGCCATCAGTGAGAGGCGGCAGCCCCAGCATTTT.

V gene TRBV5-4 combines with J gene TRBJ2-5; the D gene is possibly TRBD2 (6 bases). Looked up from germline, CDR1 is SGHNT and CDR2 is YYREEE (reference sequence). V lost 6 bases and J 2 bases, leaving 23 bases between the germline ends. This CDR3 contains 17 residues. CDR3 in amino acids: CASNLGSGATLQETQYF. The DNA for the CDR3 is TGTGCCAGCAACCTCGGGAGCGGCGCTACGCTACAAGAGACCCAGTACTTC.

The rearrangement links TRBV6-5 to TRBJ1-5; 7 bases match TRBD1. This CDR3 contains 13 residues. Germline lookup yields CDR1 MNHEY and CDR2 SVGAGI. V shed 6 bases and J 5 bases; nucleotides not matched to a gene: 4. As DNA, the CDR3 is TGTGCCAGCAGCGCCACAGGGGATCAGCCCCAGCATTTT. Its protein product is CASSATGDQPQHF.

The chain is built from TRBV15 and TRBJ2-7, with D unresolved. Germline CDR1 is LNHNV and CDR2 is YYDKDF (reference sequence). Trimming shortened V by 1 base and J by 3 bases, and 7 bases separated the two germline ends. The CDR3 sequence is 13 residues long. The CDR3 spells CATSRAPVYEQYF. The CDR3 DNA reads TGTGCCACCAGCAGAGCTCCCGTCTACGAGCAGTACTTC. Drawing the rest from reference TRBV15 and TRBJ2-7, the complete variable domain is DAMVIQNPRYQVTQFGKPVTLSCSQTLNHNVMYWYQQKSSQAPKLLFHYYDKDFNNEADTPDNFQSRRPNTSFCFLDIRSPGLGDTAMYLCATSRAPVYEQYFGPGTRLTVT.

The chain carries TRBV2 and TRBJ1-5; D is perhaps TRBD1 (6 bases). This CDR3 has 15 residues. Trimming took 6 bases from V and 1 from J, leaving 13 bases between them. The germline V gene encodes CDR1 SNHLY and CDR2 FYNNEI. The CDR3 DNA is TGTGCCAGCAGATACAGGGTATTGAGCAATCAGCCCCAGCATTTT. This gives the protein CASRYRVLSNQPQHF.

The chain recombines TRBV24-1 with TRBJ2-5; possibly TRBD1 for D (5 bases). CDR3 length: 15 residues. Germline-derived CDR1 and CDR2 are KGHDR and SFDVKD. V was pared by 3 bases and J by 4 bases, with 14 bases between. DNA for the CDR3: TGTGCCACCAGTGATCCCCAGGTGGGGCGAGAGACCCAGTACTTC. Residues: CATSDPQVGRETQYF.

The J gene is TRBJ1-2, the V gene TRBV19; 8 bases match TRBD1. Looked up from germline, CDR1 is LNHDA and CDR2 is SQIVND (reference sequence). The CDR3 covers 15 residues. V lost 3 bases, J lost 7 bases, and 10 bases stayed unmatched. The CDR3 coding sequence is TGTGCCAGTAGTATGCACAAGACAGGGGAGGCTGGCTACACCTTC. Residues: CASSMHKTGEAGYTF.

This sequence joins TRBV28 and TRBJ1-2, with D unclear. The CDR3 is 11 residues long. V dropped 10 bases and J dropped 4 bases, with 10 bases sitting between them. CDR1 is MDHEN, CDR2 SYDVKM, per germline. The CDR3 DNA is TGTGCCACCTATCGGGTCTATGGCTACACCTTC. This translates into CATYRVYGYTF.